This T cell receptor beta chain was captured in a study of blood T cell repertoires in COVID-19. Study summary: Samples of COVID-19 (acute and convalescent) were obtained from the United States, Italy and Spain. The cDNA or gDNA used as material had been derived from T cells, B-cell-depleted T cells, or PBMCs.

CDR3 length equals 13 residues. The V gene end was trimmed by 5 bases and the J gene end by 3 bases; junction bases not matched to a gene: 1. Looked up from germline, CDR1 is KGHDR and CDR2 is SFDVKD. Sequencing was performed with immunoSEQ multiplex PCR; in TCRdb, only in-frame clones are kept and a portion is missing. The sample records tens of thousands of clones, roughly 85% being singletons. The chain links TRBV24-1 to TRBJ1-1; 8 bases map to TRBD1. This clonotype originated in a man aged 80 or over with acute or convalescent COVID-19. The sequencing sample was made of peripheral blood. CDR3 nucleotide sequence: TGTGCCACCAGTGGGACAGGGTACACTGAAGCTTTCTTT. Protein sequence: CATSGTGYTEAFF.